This T cell receptor (beta chain) derives from a study of blood T cells in healthy people across ages. Study conclusions and caveats: PBMC samples, being unsorted, prevented any conclusive comparison of naive and antigen-experienced cells.

PCR was performed a second time for roughly 7 to 12 cycles using a sample-barcoded 5' primer and a J-beta primer mix. TCRdb reanalysed the 5' RACE reads using MiXCR and keeps one entry per CDR3 protein. The profile covers roughly 1,800,000 distinct CDR3 sequences, with 49% appearing a single time and roughly 2.1% taken by the ten largest. A remark on this clonotype: The antigen remains unidentified.

Per germline, CDR1 SGHRS and CDR2 YFSETQ. The CDR3 is 13 amino acids. With V trimmed by 2 bases and J by 5 bases, 3 bases remained unmatched. RNA extraction gave at least 5 micrograms of total RNA per sample. The V and J genes are TRBV5-1 and TRBJ1-1; 7 bases agree with TRBD1. The TCR was taken from a woman aged 40 to 50 in good health. Material for sequencing was blood. Written as DNA, the CDR3 is TGCGCCAGCAGCTTCACAGGGGAAACTGAAGCTTTCTTT. It is translated as CASSFTGETEAFF.